The rows below give T cell receptor beta chains drawn from one sample of a study of cytomegalovirus exposure and HLA in healthy donors. Clones were sequenced by immunoSEQ multiplex PCR, and TCRdb holds only the in-frame ones, with some missing. This sample has under 200,000 clones, with roughly 89% found just once. Input material: PBMCs. All receptors come from a woman aged 18-29 years in good health and CMV-seropositive. CDR3s include the opening cysteine and the closing phenylalanine or tryptophan. A D gene is named only where the DNA matches it firmly. Not every row has a clone size; where given, it reads once, few, many or a size class.

.,TRBV6-5,TRBJ1-3,.,TGTGCCAGCAGTTACTCGGAGGGGTTTACGGGAAACACCATATATTTT,CASSYSEGFTGNTIYF
.,TRBV6-5,TRBJ2-5,.,TGTGCCAGCAGGCCAGGAGGACTATTACAAGAGACCCAGTACTTC,CASRPGGLLQETQYF
.,TRBV29-1,TRBJ2-7,TRBD1,TGCAGCGTTGATCCGACAGGGAGCTCCTACGAGCAGTACTTC,CSVDPTGSSYEQYF
.,TRBV18,TRBJ2-7,TRBD2,TGTGCCAGCTCACCACATTCGCTACTAGCGGGGGGACGAGACTACGAGCAGTACTTC,CASSPHSLLAGGRDYEQYF
.,TRBV29-1,TRBJ1-5,.,TGCAGCGTCGCCGCAGGAGGGGATCAGCCCCAGCATTTT,CSVAAGGDQPQHF
.,TRBV5-4,TRBJ2-3,TRBD2,TGTGCCAGCAGCCTAAAGCGGGGGAACACAGATACGCAGTATTTT,CASSLKRGNTDTQYF
.,TRBV4-1,TRBJ2-2,.,TGCGCCAGCAGCCAAGGCGAGGTAATGAACACCGGGGAGCTGTTTTTT,CASSQGEVMNTGELFF
.,TRBV5-4,TRBJ2-2,.,TGTGCCAGCACCGCTCCGGGTCGTAACACCGGGGAGCTGTTTTTT,CASTAPGRNTGELFF
.,TRBV30,TRBJ2-4,TRBD1,TGTGCAGCCAGAATCGGGACAGACAACATTCAGTACTTC,CAARIGTDNIQYF
.,TRBV12-5,TRBJ1-2,TRBD1,TGTGCTAGTGGTCTGGGACAGAACTATGGCTACACCTTC,CASGLGQNYGYTF
.,TRBV29-1,TRBJ2-3,TRBD1,TGCAGCGTATCGGACAGGGGCTCTGCTGGGGCAGATACGCAGTATTTT,CSVSDRGSAGADTQYF
once,TRBV6-5,TRBJ1-4,.,TGTGCCAACCGGAGTGGATTCCTTCGGGAAAAACTGTTTTTT,CANRSGFLREKLFF
.,TRBV5-1,TRBJ2-7,.,TGCGCCAGCAGCCTCCCCGACAGAGGGGGTAGCTCCTACGAGCAGTACTTC,CASSLPDRGGSSYEQYF
.,TRBV7-2,TRBJ2-2,TRBD2,TGTGCCAGCAGCTCCCTGGGACTAGCGGGTTTCGCGAACACCGGGGAGCTGTTTTTT,CASSSLGLAGFANTGELFF
.,TRBV19,TRBJ2-7,TRBD1,TGTGCCAGTAGTGCGACAGGGGACTCCTACGAGCAGTACTTC,CASSATGDSYEQYF
.,TRBV7-3,TRBJ1-4,.,TGTGCCAGCAGCTTAGGAGCCGGTGAAAAACTGTTTTTT,CASSLGAGEKLFF
few,TRBV5-5,TRBJ2-7,TRBD1,TGTGCCAGCAGCCTGACAGGGGCCAAGGCCTACGAGCAGTACTTC,CASSLTGAKAYEQYF
.,TRBV11-2,TRBJ2-7,TRBD2,TGTGCCAGCGGGCGGGGGGTCCCCTACGAGCAGTACTTC,CASGRGVPYEQYF
.,TRBV5-4,TRBJ2-4,.,TGTGCCAGCAGCTTGGGACTAGCCAAAAACATTCAGTACTTC,CASSLGLAKNIQYF
.,TRBV7-9,TRBJ2-5,.,TGTGCCAGCAGCTTAGAGGACAACCCCCAAGAGACCCAGTACTTC,CASSLEDNPQETQYF
.,TRBV27,TRBJ2-2,TRBD2,TGTGCCAGCAGTTTTCTCGCGGGAGCGGTCGGGGAGCTGTTTTTT,CASSFLAGAVGELFF
.,TRBV2,TRBJ2-1,TRBD2,TGTGCCAGCAGCGAGGAGTTAGCGGGTTACAATGAGCAGTTCTTC,CASSEELAGYNEQFF
once,TRBV28,TRBJ1-1,.,TGTGCCAGCCAACCACTCTCGGCTGAAGCTTTCTTT,CASQPLSAEAFF